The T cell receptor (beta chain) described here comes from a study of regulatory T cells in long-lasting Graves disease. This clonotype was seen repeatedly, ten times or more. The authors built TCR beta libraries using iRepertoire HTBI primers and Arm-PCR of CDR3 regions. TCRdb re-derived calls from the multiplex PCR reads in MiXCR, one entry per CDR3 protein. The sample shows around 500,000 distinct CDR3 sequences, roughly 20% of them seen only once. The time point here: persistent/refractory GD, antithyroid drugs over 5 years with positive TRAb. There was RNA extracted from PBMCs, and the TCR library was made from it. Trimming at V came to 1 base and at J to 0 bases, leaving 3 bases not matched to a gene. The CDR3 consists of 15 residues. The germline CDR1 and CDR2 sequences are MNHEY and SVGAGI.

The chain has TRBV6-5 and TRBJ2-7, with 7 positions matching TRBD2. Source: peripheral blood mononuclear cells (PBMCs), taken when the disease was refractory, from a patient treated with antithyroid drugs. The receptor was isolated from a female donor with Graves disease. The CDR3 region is CASSYFAGASYEQYF. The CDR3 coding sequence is TGTGCCAGCAGTTACTTCGCGGGAGCCTCCTACGAGCAGTACTTC.